This T cell receptor (beta chain) was identified during a study of blood T cell repertoires in COVID-19. Study information: From T cells, B-cell-depleted T cells, or PBMCs came the material, which was cDNA or gDNA.

Germline V gives CDR1 LGHDT, CDR2 YNNKEL (reference sequence). Losses at the gene ends were 3 bases for V and 6 bases for J; bases not matched to a gene: 6. The CDR3 has 15 residues. In the source study's methods: Counts of nucleated cells, estimated from reference gene primer amplification, were obtained. The method was immunoSEQ multiplex PCR; TCRdb's version includes in-frame clones alone and lacks a portion of them. D and trimming were read from the DNA, whereas the V and J calls and clone size are those reported in that table. The repertoire holds under 450,000 clones, 90% to 95% seen once, with roughly 0.9% in the top ten.

The source is a woman aged 40 to 50 who had been exposed to COVID-19. The J gene is TRBJ2-7, the V gene TRBV3-1 (or the pseudogene TRBV3-2), with 12 bases matching TRBD1. Sequencing was carried out using PBMCs or T cells enriched from blood (not recorded which). Here the CDR3 reads CASSHTGTGGVEQYF. As DNA, the CDR3 is TGTGCCAGCAGCCACACCGGGACAGGGGGCGTCGAGCAGTACTTC.